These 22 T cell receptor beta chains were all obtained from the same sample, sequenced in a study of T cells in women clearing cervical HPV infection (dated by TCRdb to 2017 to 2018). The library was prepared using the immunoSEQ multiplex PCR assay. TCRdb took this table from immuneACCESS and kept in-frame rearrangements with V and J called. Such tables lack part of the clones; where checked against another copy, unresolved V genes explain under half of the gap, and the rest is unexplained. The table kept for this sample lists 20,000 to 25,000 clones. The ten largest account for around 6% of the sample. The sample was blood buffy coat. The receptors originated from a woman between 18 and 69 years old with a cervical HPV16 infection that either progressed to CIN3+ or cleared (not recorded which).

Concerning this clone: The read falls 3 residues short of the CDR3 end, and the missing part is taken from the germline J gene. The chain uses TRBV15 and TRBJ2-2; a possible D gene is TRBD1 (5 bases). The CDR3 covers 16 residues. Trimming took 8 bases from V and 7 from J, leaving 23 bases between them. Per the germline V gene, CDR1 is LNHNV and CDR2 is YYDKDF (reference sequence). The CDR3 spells CATSPGYRGQGGELFF. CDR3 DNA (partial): TGTGCCACCTCACCAGGGTACCGAGGACAAGGCGGGGAG. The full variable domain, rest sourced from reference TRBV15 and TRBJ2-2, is DAMVIQNPRYQVTQFGKPVTLSCSQTLNHNVMYWYQQKSSQAPKLLFHYYDKDFNNEADTPDNFQSRRPNTSFCFLDIRSPGLGDTAMYLCATSPGYRGQGGELFFGEGSRLTVL.

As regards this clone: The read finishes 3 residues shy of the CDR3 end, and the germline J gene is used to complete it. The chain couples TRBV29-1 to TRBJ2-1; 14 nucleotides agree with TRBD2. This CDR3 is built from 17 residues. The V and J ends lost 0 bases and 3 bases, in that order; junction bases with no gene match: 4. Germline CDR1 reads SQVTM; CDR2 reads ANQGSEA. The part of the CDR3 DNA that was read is TGCAGCGTTGAAGAGACTAGCGGGAGGGCCAACTACAATGAG. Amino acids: CSVEETSGRANYNE. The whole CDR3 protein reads CSVEETSGRANYNEQFF.

CDR3 bases read: TGTGCCAGCAGCTGGGCGGCGGGAGGTTTCTACGAC. Amino acid sequence: CASSWAAGGFYD. The entire CDR3 protein is CASSWAAGGFYDYTF. The chain has TRBV7-3 and TRBJ1-2; no reliable D call. Read coverage stops 3 residues before the CDR3 terminus; the germline J gene supplies the remainder. CDR3 length: 15 residues. Germline CDR1 and CDR2: SGHTA and FQGTGA.

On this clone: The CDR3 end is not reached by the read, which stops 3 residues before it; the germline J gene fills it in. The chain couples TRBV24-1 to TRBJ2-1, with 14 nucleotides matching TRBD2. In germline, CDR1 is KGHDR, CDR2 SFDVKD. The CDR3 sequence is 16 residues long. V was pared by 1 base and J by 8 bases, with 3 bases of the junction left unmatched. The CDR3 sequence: CATSDFGTSGSHEQFF. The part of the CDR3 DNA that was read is TGTGCCACCAGTGATTTTGGGACTAGCGGGAGTCATGAG.

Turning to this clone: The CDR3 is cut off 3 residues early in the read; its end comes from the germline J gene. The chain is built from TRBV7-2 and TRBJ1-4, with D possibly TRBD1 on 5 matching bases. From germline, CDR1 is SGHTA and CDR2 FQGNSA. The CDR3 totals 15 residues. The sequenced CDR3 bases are TGTGCCAGCAGCTTATTTGACAGTAATAATTCACCA. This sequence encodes CASSLFDSNNSP. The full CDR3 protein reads CASSLFDSNNSPLFF.

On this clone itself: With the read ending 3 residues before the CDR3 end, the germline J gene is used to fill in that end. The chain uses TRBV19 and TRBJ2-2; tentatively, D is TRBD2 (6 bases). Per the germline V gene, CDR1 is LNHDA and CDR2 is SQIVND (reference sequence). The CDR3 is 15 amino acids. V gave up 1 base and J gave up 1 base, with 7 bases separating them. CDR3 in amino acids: CASSIVSGNTGELFF. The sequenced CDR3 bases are TGTGCCAGTAGTATAGTTAGCGGGAACACCGGGGAG.

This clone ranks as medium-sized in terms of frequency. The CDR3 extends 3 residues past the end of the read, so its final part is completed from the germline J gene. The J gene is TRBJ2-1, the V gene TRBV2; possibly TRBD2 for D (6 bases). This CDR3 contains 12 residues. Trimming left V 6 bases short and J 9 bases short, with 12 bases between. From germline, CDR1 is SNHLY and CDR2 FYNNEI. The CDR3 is CASRYVGLEQFF. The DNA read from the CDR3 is TGTGCCAGCAGATATGTGGGACTTGAG. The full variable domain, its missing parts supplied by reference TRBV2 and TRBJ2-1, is EPEVTQTPSHQVTQMGQEVILRCVPISNHLYFYWYRQILGQKVEFLVSFYNNEISEKSEIFDDQFSVERPDGSNFTLKIRSTKLEDSAMYFCASRYVGLEQFFGPGTRLTVL.

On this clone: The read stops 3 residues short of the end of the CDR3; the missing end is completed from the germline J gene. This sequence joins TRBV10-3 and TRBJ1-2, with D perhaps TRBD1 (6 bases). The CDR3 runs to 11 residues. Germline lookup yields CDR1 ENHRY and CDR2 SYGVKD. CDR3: CAISPGTGYTF. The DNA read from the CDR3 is TGTGCCATCAGCCCCGGGACAGGC.

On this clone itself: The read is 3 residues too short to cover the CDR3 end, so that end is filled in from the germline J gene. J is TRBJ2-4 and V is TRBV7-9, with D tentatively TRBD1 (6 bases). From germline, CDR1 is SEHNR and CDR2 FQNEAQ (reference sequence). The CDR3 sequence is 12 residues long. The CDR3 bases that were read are TGTGCCAGCAAACCCCAGGGGACCGGT. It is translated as CASKPQGTG. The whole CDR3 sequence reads CASKPQGTGQYF.

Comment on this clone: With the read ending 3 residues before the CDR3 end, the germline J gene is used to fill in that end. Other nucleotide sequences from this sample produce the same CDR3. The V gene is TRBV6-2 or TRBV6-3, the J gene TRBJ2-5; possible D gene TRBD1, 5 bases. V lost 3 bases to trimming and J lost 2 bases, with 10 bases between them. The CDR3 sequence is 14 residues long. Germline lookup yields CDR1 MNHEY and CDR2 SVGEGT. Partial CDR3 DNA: TGTGCCAGCAGTTATTCCCAGGGTCAAGAGACC. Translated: CASSYSQGQET. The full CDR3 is CASSYSQGQETQYF.

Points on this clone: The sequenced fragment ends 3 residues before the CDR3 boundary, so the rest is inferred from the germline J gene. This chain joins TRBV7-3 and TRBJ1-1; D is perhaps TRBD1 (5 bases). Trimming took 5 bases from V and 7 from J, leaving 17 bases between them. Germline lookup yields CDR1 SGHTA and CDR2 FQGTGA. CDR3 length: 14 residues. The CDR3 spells CASSPTPGSGEAFF. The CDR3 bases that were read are TGTGCCAGCAGCCCCACCCCAGGGTCGGGTGAA.

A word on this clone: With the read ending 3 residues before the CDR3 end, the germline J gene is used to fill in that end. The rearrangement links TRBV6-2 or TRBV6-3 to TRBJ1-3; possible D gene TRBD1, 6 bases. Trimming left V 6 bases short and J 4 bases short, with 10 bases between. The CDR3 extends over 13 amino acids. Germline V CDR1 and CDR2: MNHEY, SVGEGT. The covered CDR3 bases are TGTGCCAGCAGCGACAGGTCCGGAAACACC. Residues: CASSDRSGNT. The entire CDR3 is CASSDRSGNTIYF.

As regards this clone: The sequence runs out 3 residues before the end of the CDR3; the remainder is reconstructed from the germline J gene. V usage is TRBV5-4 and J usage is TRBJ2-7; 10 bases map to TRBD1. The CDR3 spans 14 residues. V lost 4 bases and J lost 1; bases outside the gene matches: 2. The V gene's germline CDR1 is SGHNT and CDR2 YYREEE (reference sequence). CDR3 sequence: CASSRDRGSYEQYF. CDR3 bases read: TGTGCCAGCAGCCGGGACAGGGGATCCTACGAG.

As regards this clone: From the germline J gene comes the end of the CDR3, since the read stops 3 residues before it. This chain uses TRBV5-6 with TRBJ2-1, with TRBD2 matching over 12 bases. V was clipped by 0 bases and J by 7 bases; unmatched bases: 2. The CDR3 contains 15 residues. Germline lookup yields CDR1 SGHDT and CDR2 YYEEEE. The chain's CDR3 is CASSLGLAGDNEQFF. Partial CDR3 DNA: TGTGCCAGCAGCTTGGGACTAGCGGGAGATAATGAG.

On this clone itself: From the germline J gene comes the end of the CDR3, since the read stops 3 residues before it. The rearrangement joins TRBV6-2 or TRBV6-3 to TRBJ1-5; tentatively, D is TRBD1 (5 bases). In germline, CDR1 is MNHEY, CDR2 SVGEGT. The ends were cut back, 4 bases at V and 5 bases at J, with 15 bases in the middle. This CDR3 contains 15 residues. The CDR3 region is CASSWLPGSHQPQHF. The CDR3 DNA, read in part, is TGTGCCAGCAGTTGGTTGCCAGGGTCTCATCAGCCC.

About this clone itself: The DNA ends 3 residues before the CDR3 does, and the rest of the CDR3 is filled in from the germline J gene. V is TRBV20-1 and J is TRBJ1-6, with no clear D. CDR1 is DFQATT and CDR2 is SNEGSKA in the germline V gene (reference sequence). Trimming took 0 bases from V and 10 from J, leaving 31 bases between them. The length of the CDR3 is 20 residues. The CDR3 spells CSARDDWQLLIRTARSPLHF. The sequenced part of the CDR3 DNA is TGCAGTGCTAGAGACGACTGGCAGTTACTTATTCGAACGGCGAGGTCACCC.

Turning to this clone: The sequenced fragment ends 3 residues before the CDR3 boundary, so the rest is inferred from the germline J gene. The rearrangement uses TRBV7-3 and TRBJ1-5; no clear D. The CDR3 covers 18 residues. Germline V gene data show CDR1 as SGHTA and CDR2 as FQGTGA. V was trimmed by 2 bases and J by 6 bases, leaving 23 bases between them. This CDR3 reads CASSLSGRSDWVSQPQHF. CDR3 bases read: TGTGCCAGCAGCTTATCAGGTAGGTCGGATTGGGTGAGTCAGCCC.

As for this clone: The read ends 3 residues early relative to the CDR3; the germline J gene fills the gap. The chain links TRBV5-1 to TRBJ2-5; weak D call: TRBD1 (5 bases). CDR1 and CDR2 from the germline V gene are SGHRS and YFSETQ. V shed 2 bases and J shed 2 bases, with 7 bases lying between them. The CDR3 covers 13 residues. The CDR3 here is CASSFQGQETQYF. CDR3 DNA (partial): TGCGCCAGCAGCTTCCAGGGACAAGAGACC. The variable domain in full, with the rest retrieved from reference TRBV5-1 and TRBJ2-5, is KAGVTQTPRYLIKTRGQQVTLSCSPISGHRSVSWYQQTPGQGLQFLFEYFSETQRNKGNFPGRFSGRQFSNSRSEMNVSTLELGDSALYLCASSFQGQETQYFGPGTRLLVL.

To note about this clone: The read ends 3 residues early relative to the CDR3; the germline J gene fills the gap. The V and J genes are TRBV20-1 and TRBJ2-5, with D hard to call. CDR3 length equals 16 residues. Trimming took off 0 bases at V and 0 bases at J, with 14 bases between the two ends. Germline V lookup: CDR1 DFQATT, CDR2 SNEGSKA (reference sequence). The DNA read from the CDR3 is TGCAGTGCTAGAGATCTCCACAGCAACCACCAAGAGACC. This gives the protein CSARDLHSNHQET. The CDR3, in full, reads CSARDLHSNHQETQYF.

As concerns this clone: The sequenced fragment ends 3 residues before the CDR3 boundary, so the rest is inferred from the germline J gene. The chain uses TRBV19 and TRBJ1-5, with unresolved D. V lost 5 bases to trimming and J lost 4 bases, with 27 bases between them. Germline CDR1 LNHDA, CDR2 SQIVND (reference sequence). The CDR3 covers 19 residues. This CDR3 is CASSPPFNMFVTQNQPQHF. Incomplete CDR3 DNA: TGTGCCAGTAGTCCACCCTTTAACATGTTCGTAACCCAGAATCAGCCC.

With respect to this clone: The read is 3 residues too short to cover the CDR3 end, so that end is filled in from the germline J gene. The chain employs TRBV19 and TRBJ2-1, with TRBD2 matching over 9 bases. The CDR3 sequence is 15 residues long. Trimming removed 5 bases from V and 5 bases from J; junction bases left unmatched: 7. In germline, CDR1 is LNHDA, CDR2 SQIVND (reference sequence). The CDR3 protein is CASSRLAGTHNEQFF. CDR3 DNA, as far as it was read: TGTGCCAGTAGTCGGCTAGCGGGAACCCACAATGAG.

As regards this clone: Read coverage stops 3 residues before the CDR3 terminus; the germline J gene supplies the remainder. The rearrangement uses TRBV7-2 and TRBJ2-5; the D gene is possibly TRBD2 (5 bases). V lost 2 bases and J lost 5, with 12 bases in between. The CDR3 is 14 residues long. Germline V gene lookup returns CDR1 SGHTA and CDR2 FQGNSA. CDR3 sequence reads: CASSLRVGGETQYF. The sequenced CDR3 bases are TGTGCCAGCAGCTTAAGGGTAGGCGGGGAGACC.